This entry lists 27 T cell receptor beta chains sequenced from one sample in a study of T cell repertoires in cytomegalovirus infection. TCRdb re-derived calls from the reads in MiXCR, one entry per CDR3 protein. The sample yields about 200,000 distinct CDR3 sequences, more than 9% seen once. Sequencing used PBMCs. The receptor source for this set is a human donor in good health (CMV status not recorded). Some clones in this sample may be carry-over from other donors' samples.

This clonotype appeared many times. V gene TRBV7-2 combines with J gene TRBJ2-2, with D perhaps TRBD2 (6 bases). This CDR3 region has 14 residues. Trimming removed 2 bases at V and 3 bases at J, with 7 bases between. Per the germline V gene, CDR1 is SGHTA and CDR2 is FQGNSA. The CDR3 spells CASSLRRDTGELFF. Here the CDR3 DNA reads TGTGCCAGCAGCTTACGGAGGGACACCGGGGAGCTGTTTTTT.

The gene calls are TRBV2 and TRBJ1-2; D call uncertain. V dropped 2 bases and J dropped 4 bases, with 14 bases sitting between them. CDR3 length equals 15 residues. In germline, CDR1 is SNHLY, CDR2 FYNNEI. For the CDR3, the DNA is TGTGCCAGCAGTGAACAGGCAGCCACATCCTATGGCTACACCTTC. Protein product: CASSEQAATSYGYTF.

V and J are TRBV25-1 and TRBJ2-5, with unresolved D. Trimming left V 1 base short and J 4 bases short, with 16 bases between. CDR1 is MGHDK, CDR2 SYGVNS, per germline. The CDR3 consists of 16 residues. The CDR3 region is CASSESARLLGETQYF. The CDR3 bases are TGTGCCAGCAGTGAATCGGCACGGCTACTTGGAGAGACCCAGTACTTC.

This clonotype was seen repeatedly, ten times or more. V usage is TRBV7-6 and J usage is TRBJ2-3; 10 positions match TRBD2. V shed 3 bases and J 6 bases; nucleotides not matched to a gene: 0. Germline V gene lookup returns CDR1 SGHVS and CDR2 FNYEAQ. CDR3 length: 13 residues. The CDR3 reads CASSLTSGDTQYF. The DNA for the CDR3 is TGTGCCAGCAGCTTGACTAGCGGGGATACGCAGTATTTT.

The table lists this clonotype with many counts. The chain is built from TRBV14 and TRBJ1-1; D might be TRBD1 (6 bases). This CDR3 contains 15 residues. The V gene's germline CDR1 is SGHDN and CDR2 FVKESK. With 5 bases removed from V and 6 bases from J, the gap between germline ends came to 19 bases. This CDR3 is CASSSLRRGGSEAFF. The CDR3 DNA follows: TGTGCCAGCAGCTCACTTAGACGTGGGGGCTCTGAAGCTTTCTTT.

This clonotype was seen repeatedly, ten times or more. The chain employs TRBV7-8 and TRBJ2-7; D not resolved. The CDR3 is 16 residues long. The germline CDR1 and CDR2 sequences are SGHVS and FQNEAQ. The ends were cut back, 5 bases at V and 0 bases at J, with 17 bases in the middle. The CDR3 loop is CASSPRVSSDSYEQYF. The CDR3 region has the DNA TGTGCCAGCAGCCCGCGTGTATCCTCAGACTCCTACGAGCAGTACTTC.

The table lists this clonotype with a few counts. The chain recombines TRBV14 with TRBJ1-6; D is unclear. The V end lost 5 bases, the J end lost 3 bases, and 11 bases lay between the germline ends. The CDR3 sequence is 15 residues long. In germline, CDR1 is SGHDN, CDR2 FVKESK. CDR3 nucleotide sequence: TGTGCCAGCAGCTTCTCGGACGGCTATAATTCACCCCTCCACTTT. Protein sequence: CASSFSDGYNSPLHF. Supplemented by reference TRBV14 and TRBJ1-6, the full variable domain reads EAGVTQFPSHSVIEKGQTVTLRCDPISGHDNLYWYRRVMGKEIKFLLHFVKESKQDESGMPNNRFLAERTGGTYSTLKVQPAELEDSGVYFCASSFSDGYNSPLHFGNGTRLTVT.

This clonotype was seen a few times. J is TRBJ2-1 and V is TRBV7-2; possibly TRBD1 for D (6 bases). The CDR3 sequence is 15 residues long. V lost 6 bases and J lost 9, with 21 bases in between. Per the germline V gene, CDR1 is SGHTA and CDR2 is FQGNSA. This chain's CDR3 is CASSYRGNHVGEQFF. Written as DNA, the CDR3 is TGTGCCAGCAGTTATAGGGGGAACCACGTGGGTGAGCAGTTCTTC.

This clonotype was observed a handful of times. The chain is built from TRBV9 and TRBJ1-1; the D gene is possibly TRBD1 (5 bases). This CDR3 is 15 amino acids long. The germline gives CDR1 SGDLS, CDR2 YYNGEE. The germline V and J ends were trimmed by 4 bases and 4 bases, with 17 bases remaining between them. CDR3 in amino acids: CASSPRGTLGTEAFF. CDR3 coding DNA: TGTGCCAGCAGCCCTCGCGGGACGCTAGGCACTGAAGCTTTCTTT.

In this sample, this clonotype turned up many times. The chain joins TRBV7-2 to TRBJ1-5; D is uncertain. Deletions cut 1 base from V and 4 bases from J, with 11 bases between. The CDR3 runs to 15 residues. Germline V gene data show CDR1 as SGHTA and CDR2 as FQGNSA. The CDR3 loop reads CASSLVGSANQPQHF. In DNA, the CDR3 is TGTGCCAGCAGCTTAGTCGGGTCTGCAAATCAGCCCCAGCATTTT.

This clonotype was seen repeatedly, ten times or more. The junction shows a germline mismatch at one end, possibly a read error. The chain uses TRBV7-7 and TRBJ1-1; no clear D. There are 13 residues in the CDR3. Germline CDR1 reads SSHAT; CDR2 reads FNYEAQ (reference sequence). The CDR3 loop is CASSLTLGTEAFF. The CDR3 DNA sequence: TGTGCTAGCAGCTTAACCCTAGGCACTGAAGCTTTCTTT.

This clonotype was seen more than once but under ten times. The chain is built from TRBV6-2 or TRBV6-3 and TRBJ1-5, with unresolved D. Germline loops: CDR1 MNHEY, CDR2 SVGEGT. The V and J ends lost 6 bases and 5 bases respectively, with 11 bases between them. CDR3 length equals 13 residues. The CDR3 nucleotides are TGTGCCAGCAGACAACCCCAGTATCAGCCCCAGCATTTT. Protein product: CASRQPQYQPQHF.

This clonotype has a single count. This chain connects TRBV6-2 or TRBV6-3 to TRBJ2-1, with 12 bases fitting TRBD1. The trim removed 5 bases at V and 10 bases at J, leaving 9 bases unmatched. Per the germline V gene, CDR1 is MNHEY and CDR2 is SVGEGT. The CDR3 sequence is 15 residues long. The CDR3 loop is CASSPGQGAVREQFF. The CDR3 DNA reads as TGTGCCAGCAGTCCGGGACAGGGGGCGGTTAGGGAGCAGTTCTTC.

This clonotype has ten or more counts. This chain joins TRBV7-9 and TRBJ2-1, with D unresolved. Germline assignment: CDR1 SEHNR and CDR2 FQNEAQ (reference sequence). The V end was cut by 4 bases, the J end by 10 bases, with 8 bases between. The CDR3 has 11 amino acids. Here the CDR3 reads CASSSPSEQFF. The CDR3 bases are TGTGCCAGCAGCTCCCCCAGCGAGCAGTTCTTC.

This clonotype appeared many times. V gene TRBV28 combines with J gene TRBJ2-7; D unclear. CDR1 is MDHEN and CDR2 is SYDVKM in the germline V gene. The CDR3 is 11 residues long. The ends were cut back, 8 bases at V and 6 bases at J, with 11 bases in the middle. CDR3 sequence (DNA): TGTGCCAGCGAGGATTCGGGCGAGCAGTACTTC. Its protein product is CASEDSGEQYF.

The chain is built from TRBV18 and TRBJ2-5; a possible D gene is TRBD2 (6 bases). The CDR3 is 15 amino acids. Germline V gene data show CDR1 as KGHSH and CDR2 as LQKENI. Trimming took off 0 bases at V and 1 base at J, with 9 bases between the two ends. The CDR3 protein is CASSPPSRGQETQYF. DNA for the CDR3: TGTGCCAGCTCACCACCTTCGCGGGGCCAAGAGACCCAGTACTTC.

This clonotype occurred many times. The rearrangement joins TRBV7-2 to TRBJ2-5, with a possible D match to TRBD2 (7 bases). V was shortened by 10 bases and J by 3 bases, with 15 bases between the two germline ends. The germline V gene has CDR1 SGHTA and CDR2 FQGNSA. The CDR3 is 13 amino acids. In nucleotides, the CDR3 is TGTGCCACCTGGGGGGGGGCAGAAGAGACCCAGTACTTC. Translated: CATWGGAEETQYF.

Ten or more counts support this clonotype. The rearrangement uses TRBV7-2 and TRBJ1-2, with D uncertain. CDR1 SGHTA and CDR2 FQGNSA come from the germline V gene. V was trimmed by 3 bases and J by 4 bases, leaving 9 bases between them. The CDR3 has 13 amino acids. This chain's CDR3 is CASSLNGFYGYTF. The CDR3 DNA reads TGTGCCAGCAGCTTGAACGGATTCTATGGCTACACCTTC.

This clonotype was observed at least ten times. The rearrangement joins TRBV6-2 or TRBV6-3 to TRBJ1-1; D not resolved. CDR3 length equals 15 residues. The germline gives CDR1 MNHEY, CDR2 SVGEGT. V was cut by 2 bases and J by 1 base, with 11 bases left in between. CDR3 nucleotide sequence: TGTGCCAGCAGTTACGGGGTTTTTCGGAACACTGAAGCTTTCTTT. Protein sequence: CASSYGVFRNTEAFF.

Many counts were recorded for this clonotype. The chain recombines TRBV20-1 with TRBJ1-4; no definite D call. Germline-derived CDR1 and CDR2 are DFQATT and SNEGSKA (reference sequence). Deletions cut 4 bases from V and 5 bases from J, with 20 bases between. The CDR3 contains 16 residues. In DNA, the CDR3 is TGCAGTGCTACCCCAATGACACCAGCCGTAAATGAAAAACTGTTTTTT. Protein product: CSATPMTPAVNEKLFF.

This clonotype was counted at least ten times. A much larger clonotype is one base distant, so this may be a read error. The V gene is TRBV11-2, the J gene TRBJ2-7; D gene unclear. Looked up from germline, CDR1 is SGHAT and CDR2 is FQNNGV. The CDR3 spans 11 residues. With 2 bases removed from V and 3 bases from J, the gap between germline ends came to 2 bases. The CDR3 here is CASSLFYEQYF. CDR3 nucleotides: TGTGCCAGCAGCTTATTCTACGAGCAGTACTTC.

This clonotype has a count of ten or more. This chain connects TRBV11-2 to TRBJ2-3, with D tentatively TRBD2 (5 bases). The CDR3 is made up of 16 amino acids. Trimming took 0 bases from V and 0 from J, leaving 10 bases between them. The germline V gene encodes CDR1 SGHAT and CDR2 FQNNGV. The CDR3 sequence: CASSLDSRTSTDTQYF. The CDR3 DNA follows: TGTGCCAGCAGCTTAGATTCCCGGACTAGCACAGATACGCAGTATTTT.

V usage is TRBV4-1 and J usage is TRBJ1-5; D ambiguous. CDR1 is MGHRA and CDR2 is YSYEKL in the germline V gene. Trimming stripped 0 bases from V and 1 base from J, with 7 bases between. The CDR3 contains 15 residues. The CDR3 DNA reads TGCGCCAGCAGCCAAGATTTAACGAGCAATCAGCCCCAGCATTTT. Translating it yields CASSQDLTSNQPQHF.

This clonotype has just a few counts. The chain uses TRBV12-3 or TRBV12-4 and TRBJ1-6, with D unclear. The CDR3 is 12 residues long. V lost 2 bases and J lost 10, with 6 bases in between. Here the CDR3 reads CASSLSDSPLHF. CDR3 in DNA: TGTGCCAGCAGTTTAAGTGACTCACCCCTCCACTTT.

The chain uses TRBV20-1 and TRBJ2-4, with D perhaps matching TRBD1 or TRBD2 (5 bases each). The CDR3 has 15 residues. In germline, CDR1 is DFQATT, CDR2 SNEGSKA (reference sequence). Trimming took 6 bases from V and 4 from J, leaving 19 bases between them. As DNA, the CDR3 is TGCAGTGCCCTGCCGACCGGGACGGCTAAAAACATTCAGTACTTC. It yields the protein CSALPTGTAKNIQYF.

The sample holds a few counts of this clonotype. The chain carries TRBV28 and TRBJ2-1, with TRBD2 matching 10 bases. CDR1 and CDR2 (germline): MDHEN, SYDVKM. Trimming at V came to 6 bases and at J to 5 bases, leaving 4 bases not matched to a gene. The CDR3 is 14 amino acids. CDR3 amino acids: CASRSGGAHNEQFF. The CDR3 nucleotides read TGTGCCAGCAGGAGCGGGGGGGCCCACAATGAGCAGTTCTTC.

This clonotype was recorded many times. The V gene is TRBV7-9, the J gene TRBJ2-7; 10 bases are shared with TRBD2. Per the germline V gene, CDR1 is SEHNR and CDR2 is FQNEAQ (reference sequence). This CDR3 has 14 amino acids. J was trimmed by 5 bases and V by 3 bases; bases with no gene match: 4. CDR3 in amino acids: CASSFSGGADEQYF. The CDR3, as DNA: TGTGCCAGCAGCTTCAGCGGGGGGGCAGACGAGCAGTACTTC.